This is a list of T cell receptor beta chains from one sample in a study of blood T cells in healthy people across ages. Each CDR3 protein gets one entry after TCRdb re-called the 5' RACE reads with MiXCR. Of some 1.5 million distinct CDR3 sequences in the sample, 25% to 30% are singletons; the top ten hold 7.7%. The specimen sequenced was blood. These receptor sequences come from a woman in her 30s in good health. Both conserved end residues are part of each CDR3. Fields, in order: clone size, V gene, D gene, J gene, CDR3 DNA, CDR3 protein. A D gene is named only where the DNA matches it firmly. Not all rows give a size; the values are once, few, many and, for expanded clones, a class.

few	TRBV5-1	-	TRBJ2-3	TGCGCCAGCAGCTTGGCCACAGAGGCAGGAGATACGCAGTATTTT	CASSLATEAGDTQYF
-	TRBV20-1	-	TRBJ2-1	TGCAGTGCTAAGAGATCTGGCGGACCTTGGGGGGAGCAGTTCTTC	CSAKRSGGPWGEQFF
many	TRBV29-1	-	TRBJ1-2	TGCAGCGTTGAAGATATGAAGGGCTACACCTTC	CSVEDMKGYTF
many	TRBV5-1	-	TRBJ2-3	TGCGCCAGCAGCTTGGCCGGGAGCTTCACAGATACGCAGTATTTT	CASSLAGSFTDTQYF
few	TRBV9	TRBD1	TRBJ1-2	TGTGCCAGCAGTGGGACAGGGATGGGCTACACCTTC	CASSGTGMGYTF
-	TRBV5-1	-	TRBJ1-2	TGCGCCAGCAGCCTGGAACCCCGGCCTGGCTATGGCTACACCTTC	CASSLEPRPGYGYTF
few	TRBV12-3/TRBV12-4	-	TRBJ2-7	TGTGCCAGCAGTCCTCAGCGGGAGTACTTC	CASSPQREYF
many	TRBV10-3	TRBD1	TRBJ1-2	TGTGCCATCACCCCGGGACAGGGGTATGGCTACACCTTC	CAITPGQGYGYTF
few	TRBV5-5	-	TRBJ1-1	TGTGCCAGCAGCTTGCGGATAGGAAACACTGAAGCTTTCTTT	CASSLRIGNTEAFF
-	TRBV5-5	TRBD2	TRBJ2-3	TGTGCCAGCAGGCAGCGCTACCGGACTAGCGGTCTCACAGATACGCAGTATTTT	CASRQRYRTSGLTDTQYF
few	TRBV10-3	-	TRBJ2-7	TGTGCCATCAGTGAGGGAGGACTACCCCCAGGCTACGAGCAGTACTTC	CAISEGGLPPGYEQYF
many	TRBV7-3	-	TRBJ2-1	TGTGCCAGCAGCGTGCAGGGTCGCAATGAGCAGTTCTTC	CASSVQGRNEQFF
-	TRBV19	-	TRBJ1-5	TGTGCCAGCCCAGTCATCCCAGGGTATCAGCCCCAGCATTTT	CASPVIPGYQPQHF
-	TRBV29-1	TRBD2	TRBJ2-7	TGCAGCGTACTAGCGGGGGAGGGGAGAGACGAGCAGTACTTC	CSVLAGEGRDEQYF
many	TRBV6-6	TRBD1	TRBJ2-7	TGTGCCAGCAGCCCGAACTTTGGACAGGTTTACGAGCAGTACTTC	CASSPNFGQVYEQYF
-	TRBV7-9	-	TRBJ2-1	TGTGCCAGCAGCTCATACCCTCTAGGGGGGTTTGTCAATGAGCAGTTCTTC	CASSSYPLGGFVNEQFF
few	TRBV6-6	-	TRBJ1-2	TGTGCCAGCAGTTACGGAGCGGGGCCGGAGGGCTACACCTTC	CASSYGAGPEGYTF
few	TRBV2	-	TRBJ1-1	TGTGCCAGCAGTGAAAATCCGAACACTGAAGCTTTCTTT	CASSENPNTEAFF
few	TRBV2	-	TRBJ1-5	TGTGCCAGCAGTGAAGCTGGGTCCAGGCCCCAGCATTTT	CASSEAGSRPQHF
many	TRBV15	TRBD2	TRBJ2-3	TGTGCCACCAGCCGGGGGGGGACCACAGATACGCAGTATTTT	CATSRGGTTDTQYF
-	TRBV24-1	TRBD1	TRBJ2-1	TGTGCCACCAGTGATCCTGACAGGGCTCTACATGGCGAGCAGTTCTTC	CATSDPDRALHGEQFF
few	TRBV6-4	-	TRBJ1-2	TGTGCCAGCAGTGAAGTCGCCAGGGCAAACTATGGCTACACCTTC	CASSEVARANYGYTF
few	TRBV20-1	-	TRBJ1-1	TGCAGTGTTAGACCCGGGGGCGGTACTGAAGCTTTCTTT	CSVRPGGGTEAFF
-	TRBV7-2	TRBD1	TRBJ2-7	TGTGCCAGCGGCTTAAACAGGGGTTCGGACGAGCAGTACTTC	CASGLNRGSDEQYF
many	TRBV5-1	-	TRBJ1-6	TGTGCCAGCAGCCCGGATGGTAATTCACCCCTCCACTTT	CASSPDGNSPLHF
many	TRBV10-2	TRBD2	TRBJ2-1	TGCGCCAGCAGTGAGTCGAACAAAGGGACTAGCTACGGTGAGCAGTTCTTC	CASSESNKGTSYGEQFF
many	TRBV20-1	-	TRBJ2-3	TGCAGTGCTAGAGTGGCTTCCACAGATACGCAGTATTTT	CSARVASTDTQYF
-	TRBV5-1	-	TRBJ1-2	TGCGCCAGCAGCTTGGGTTGGCAGGCCACCTACCGTCTTTATGGCTACACCTTC	CASSLGWQATYRLYGYTF
few	TRBV20-1	-	TRBJ2-5	TGCAGTGCTAGAGGCCCGGGCGTCTGGCAGTACTTC	CSARGPGVWQYF
-	TRBV20-1	-	TRBJ1-6	TGCAGTGCCGTGAGACGAGACGGGGCAGGGAATCCACCCCTCCACTTT	CSAVRRDGAGNPPLHF
-	TRBV7-2	-	TRBJ1-3	TGTGCCAGCAGCTTACCTGGGCTGCGTAGGAACACCATATATTTT	CASSLPGLRRNTIYF
many	TRBV18	TRBD1	TRBJ2-3	TGTGCCAGCTCACCTCGGACAGGGTCTTTCACAGATACGCAGTATTTT	CASSPRTGSFTDTQYF
many	TRBV29-1	TRBD2	TRBJ2-3	TGCAGCGTTCGCGGGGGGATACACCCAGATACGCAGTATTTT	CSVRGGIHPDTQYF
-	TRBV25-1	-	TRBJ2-6	TGTGCCAGCAGTATAACGTCATCTGGGGCCAACGTCCTGACTTTC	CASSITSSGANVLTF
few	TRBV4-2	TRBD1	TRBJ1-5	TGTGCCAGCAGCCCCGAGGGGGACAGGGGGGATCAGCCCCAGCATTTT	CASSPEGDRGDQPQHF
-	TRBV7-2	TRBD2	TRBJ2-1	TGTGCCAGCAGGGCCGGGACTAGCGGGACTGAGCAGTTCTTC	CASRAGTSGTEQFF
-	TRBV30	-	TRBJ2-7	TGTGCCTGGAGCATTTGGGGTCGGTTCCCCGAGCAGTACTTC	CAWSIWGRFPEQYF
few	TRBV12-3/TRBV12-4	-	TRBJ1-4	TGTGCCAGCAGGGAGAGTGGGGGGGAAAAACTGTTTTTT	CASRESGGEKLFF
-	TRBV12-3/TRBV12-4	-	TRBJ2-7	TGTGCCAGCAGTTGGGGTTACTCCTACAATGAGCAGTACTTC	CASSWGYSYNEQYF
-	TRBV6-2/TRBV6-3	-	TRBJ1-4	TGTGTCAGCAGTTTGGACGGTAATGAAAAACTGTTTTTT	CVSSLDGNEKLFF
-	TRBV7-9	-	TRBJ2-7	TGTGCCAGCAGCTCCTACAGGGTTCACCACGAGCAGTACTTC	CASSSYRVHHEQYF
-	TRBV4-3	-	TRBJ1-4	TGCGCCAGCAGCCCTGATCAAGGCCTTAATGAAAAACTGTTTTTT	CASSPDQGLNEKLFF
-	TRBV2	-	TRBJ2-7	TGTGCCAGCAGTGGGACAGCTAAATTCTACGAGCAGTACTTC	CASSGTAKFYEQYF
many	TRBV18	-	TRBJ2-5	TGTGCCAGCTCACCACCGAGGACTGTAGAGACCCAGTACTTC	CASSPPRTVETQYF
-	TRBV7-2	TRBD1	TRBJ2-1	TGTGCCAGCAGCTTAGACCGGGACAGGGCCAATGAGCAGTTCTTC	CASSLDRDRANEQFF